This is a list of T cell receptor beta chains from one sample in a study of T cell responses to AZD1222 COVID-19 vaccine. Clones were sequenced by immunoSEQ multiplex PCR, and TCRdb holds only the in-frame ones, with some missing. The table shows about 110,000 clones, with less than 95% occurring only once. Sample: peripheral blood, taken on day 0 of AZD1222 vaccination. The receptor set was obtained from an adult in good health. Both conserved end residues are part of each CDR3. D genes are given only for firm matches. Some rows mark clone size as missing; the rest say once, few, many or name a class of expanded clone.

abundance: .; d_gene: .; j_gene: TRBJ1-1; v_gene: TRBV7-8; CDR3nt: TGTGCCAGCAGCGGCAGGGGGAACACTGAAGCTTTCTTT; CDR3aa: CASSGRGNTEAFF
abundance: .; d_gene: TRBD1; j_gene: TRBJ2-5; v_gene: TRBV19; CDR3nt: TGTGCCAGTAGTCCCGGGACAGGGGGAGAGACCCAGTACTTC; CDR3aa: CASSPGTGGETQYF
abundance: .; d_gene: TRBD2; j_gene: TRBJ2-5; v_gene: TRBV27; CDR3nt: TGTGCCAGCAGTTTATCTCTTGCGACTAGCGGGGAGGAGACCCAGTACTTC; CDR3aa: CASSLSLATSGEETQYF
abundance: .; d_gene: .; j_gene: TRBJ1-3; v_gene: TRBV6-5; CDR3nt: TGTGCCAGCAGTTACTCTAGATTTATCTCTGGAAACACCATATATTTT; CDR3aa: CASSYSRFISGNTIYF
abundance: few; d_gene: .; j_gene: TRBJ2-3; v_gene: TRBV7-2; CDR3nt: TGTGCCAGCAGCCAAACCCAGACTCTGCATACGCAGTATTTT; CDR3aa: CASSQTQTLHTQYF
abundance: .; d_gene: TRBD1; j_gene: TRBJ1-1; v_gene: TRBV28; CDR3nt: TGTGCCAGCAACCCGGGACAGGCGGCTACTGAAGCTTTCTTT; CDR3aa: CASNPGQAATEAFF
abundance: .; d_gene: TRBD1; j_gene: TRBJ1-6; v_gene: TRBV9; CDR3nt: TGTGCCAGCAGCACCCGACAGGGTAATTCACCCCTCCACTTT; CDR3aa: CASSTRQGNSPLHF
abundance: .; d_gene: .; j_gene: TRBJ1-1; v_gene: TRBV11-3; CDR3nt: TGTGCCAGCAGGATTACGGCCGGACCCGGCCTTGAAGCTTTCTTT; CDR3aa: CASRITAGPGLEAFF
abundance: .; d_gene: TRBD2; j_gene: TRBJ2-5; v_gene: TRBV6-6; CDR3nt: TGTGCCAGCCGGTCTAGCGGGGGACAAGAGACCCAGTACTTC; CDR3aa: CASRSSGGQETQYF
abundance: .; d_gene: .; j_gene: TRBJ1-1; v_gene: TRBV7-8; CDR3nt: TGTGCCAGCAGCGAAAAATCGGGACGGTGGAACACTGAAGCTTTCTTT; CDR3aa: CASSEKSGRWNTEAFF
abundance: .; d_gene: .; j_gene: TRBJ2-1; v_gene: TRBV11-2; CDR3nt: TGTGCCAGCAGCCCCCGAAACAATGAGCAGTTCTTC; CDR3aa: CASSPRNNEQFF